One and the same sample provided the 5 T cell receptor beta chains below, sequenced in a study of OX40 agonist ivuxolimab in advanced cancers. TCRdb's table, derived via immunoSEQ multiplex PCR, lists solely in-frame clones and lacks some. The profile shows roughly 100,000 clones, less than 95% of them singletons. The sample was CD4+ or CD8+ T cells sorted from blood, taken in a trial of the OX40 agonist ivuxolimab. These receptors were obtained from an adult with an advanced solid tumor such as melanoma, head and neck, liver or kidney cancer.

This chain joins TRBV11-2 and TRBJ1-1, with unresolved D. V lost 3 bases, J lost 3 bases, and 8 bases lay in between. The CDR3 has 13 residues. Per germline, CDR1 SGHAT and CDR2 FQNNGV. CDR3 loop: CASSFSGDTEAFF. DNA of the CDR3: TGTGCCAGCAGCTTCTCAGGAGACACTGAAGCTTTCTTT.

J is TRBJ1-2 and V is TRBV6-5; TRBD1 might be the D (6 bases). This CDR3 spans 14 amino acids. Germline CDR1 is MNHEY and CDR2 is SVGAGI. V shed 0 bases and J shed 4 bases, with 9 bases lying between them. CDR3 region: CASSYSSGVYGYTF. The CDR3, as DNA: TGTGCCAGCAGTTACTCTTCAGGGGTCTATGGCTACACCTTC.

This sequence joins TRBV2 and TRBJ1-2; no definite D call. Germline values: CDR1 SNHLY, CDR2 FYNNEI. The V and J ends lost 6 bases and 8 bases respectively, with 25 bases between them. CDR3 length: 16 amino acids. CDR3 nucleotide sequence: TGTGCCAGCAGAACCCCCGGATCTCTTCGTGGGAAAGGCTACACCTTC. Encoded protein: CASRTPGSLRGKGYTF.

CDR3 sequence (DNA): TGCGCCAGCAGCCAAATAAACCTAGGGGGCAATGAAAAACTGTTTTTT. This sequence encodes CASSQINLGGNEKLFF. The chain is built from TRBV4-3 and TRBJ1-4; 7 bases match TRBD1. V dropped 2 bases and J dropped 5; count of bases not matched to a gene: 8. Germline CDR1 LGHNA, CDR2 YSLEER. There are 16 residues in the CDR3.

The gene calls are TRBV11-2 and TRBJ1-4; D may be TRBD1 (5 bases). CDR1 and CDR2 (germline): SGHAT, FQNNGV. Trimming removed 3 bases at V and 7 bases at J, with 6 bases between. The CDR3 consists of 12 residues. CDR3 region: CASSFRGEKLFF. In DNA form, the CDR3 reads TGTGCCAGCAGCTTTAGGGGTGAAAAACTGTTTTTT.